What follows is one TCR beta chain and its context. Antigen: not known. PCR amplification relied on 60 Vbeta primers (plus 13 Jbeta primers). Assay used: immunoSEQ multiplex PCR; TCRdb lists only in-frame clones, some missing. Counted here are around 180,000 clones, 80% occurring once; the ten biggest clones make up almost 7%. The sample originates from a study of cytomegalovirus exposure and HLA in healthy donors. General study points: A later analysis reported that several of the most significant clusters appeared to be linked to common viral pathogens, among them Epstein-Barr virus. Most TCR sequences were uncommon, yet certain public TCRs appeared in many donors.

CDR1 is MNHNS, CDR2 SASEGT, per germline. V dropped 6 bases and J dropped 8; count of bases not matched to a gene: 7. The CDR3 spans 13 residues. Sample: PBMCs. This clonotype originated in a man aged 30-40 years in good health and CMV-seropositive. The chain recombines TRBV6-1 with TRBJ1-2; TRBD1 matches 9 bases. The CDR3 reads CASRLTGGRGYTF. CDR3 in DNA: TGTGCCAGCAGGCTGACAGGGGGGAGAGGCTACACCTTC.